These 31 T cell receptor beta chains share one sample of origin, sequenced in a study of regulatory T cells in long-lasting Graves disease. The time point: newly diagnosed GD, antithyroid drugs for less than 3 months. TCR sequences were obtained from RNA taken from PBMCs. Arm-PCR of CDR3 regions and iRepertoire HTBI primers were used to build TCR beta libraries. A single record per CDR3 protein comes from TCRdb applying MiXCR to the multiplex PCR reads. This table holds about 310,000 distinct CDR3 sequences, more than 15% found once. The sequencing used peripheral blood mononuclear cells (PBMCs), collected at new diagnosis, from a patient treated with antithyroid drugs. The receptor set was obtained from a female donor with Graves disease.

The chain recombines TRBV12-3 or TRBV12-4 with TRBJ2-7; a possible D gene is TRBD2 (6 bases). The ends were cut back, 5 bases at V and 4 bases at J, with 15 bases in the middle. CDR3 length: 14 amino acids. For the CDR3, the DNA is TGTGCCAGCAGTCACCCCGGGACTGAATACGAGCAGTACTTC. Residues: CASSHPGTEYEQYF.

The rearrangement uses TRBV4-2 and TRBJ2-5, with TRBD2 as a possible D gene (5 bases). Germline V gives CDR1 LGHNA, CDR2 YNFKEQ. V was pared by 0 bases and J by 5 bases, with 10 bases between. The CDR3 sequence is 14 residues long. CDR3 nucleotide sequence: TGTGCCAGCAGCCAAGAGAAGGGCGGGGAGACCCAGTACTTC. Its protein product is CASSQEKGGETQYF.

This clonotype came up many times. This rearrangement joins TRBV7-9 to TRBJ2-1; 9 positions match TRBD2. The CDR3 is 17 amino acids. Germline CDR1 and CDR2: SEHNR and FQNEAQ (reference sequence). V lost 1 base, J lost 5 bases, and 9 bases stayed unmatched. DNA of the CDR3: TGTGCCAGCAGCTTAGGGGGGCTAGCGGGAATCAACAATGAGCAGTTCTTC. Protein: CASSLGGLAGINNEQFF.

Ten or more counts support this clonotype. V usage is TRBV11-2 and J usage is TRBJ2-4; D is ambiguous. V lost 4 bases to trimming and J lost 0 bases, with 13 bases between them. The CDR3 is 16 amino acids. Germline CDR1 SGHAT, CDR2 FQNNGV. The CDR3 here is CASSSSGLIAKNIQYF. As DNA, the CDR3 is TGTGCCAGCAGCTCGTCGGGTTTGATAGCCAAAAACATTCAGTACTTC.

This clonotype was counted only a few times. This chain connects TRBV20-1 to TRBJ2-7; TRBD2 matches 7 bases. The J segment lost 0 bases and the V segment lost 3 bases, leaving 14 bases of the junction unmatched. Germline values: CDR1 DFQATT, CDR2 SNEGSKA (reference sequence). The CDR3 covers 17 residues. CDR3 bases: TGCAGTGCTAGGACCCCCTGGGGGGGAGGTGCCTCCTACGAGCAGTACTTC. It encodes CSARTPWGGGASYEQYF.

The chain recombines TRBV2 with TRBJ2-5; 10 bases are a match to TRBD2. Germline CDR1 is SNHLY and CDR2 is FYNNEI. The trim removed 6 bases at V and 4 bases at J, leaving 8 bases unmatched. The CDR3 length is 15 residues. CDR3 nucleotide sequence: TGTGCCAGCAGAAAAGCCCGACTAGCGGGAGAGACCCAGTACTTC. This translates into CASRKARLAGETQYF.

This clonotype was picked up many times. This chain links TRBV6-2 or TRBV6-3 with TRBJ2-1; D is unresolved. Per germline, CDR1 MNHEY and CDR2 SVGEGT. The CDR3 sequence is 15 residues long. Trimming took off 6 bases at V and 0 bases at J, with 12 bases between the two ends. CDR3 protein: CASRRTKSSYNEQFF. In DNA form, the CDR3 reads TGTGCCAGCAGAAGGACCAAGAGCTCCTACAATGAGCAGTTCTTC.

This chain connects TRBV10-3 to TRBJ1-1, with 8 bases identical to TRBD1. Germline V lookup: CDR1 ENHRY, CDR2 SYGVKD. The CDR3 covers 13 residues. V shed 2 bases and J 6 bases; nucleotides not matched to a gene: 2. The CDR3 protein is CAISEQGAPEAFF. The DNA for the CDR3 is TGTGCCATCAGTGAGCAGGGGGCCCCTGAAGCTTTCTTT.

This clonotype was counted a few times. V is TRBV9 and J is TRBJ2-5, with D unclear. V was shortened by 5 bases and J by 4 bases, with 12 bases between the two germline ends. Germline V gives CDR1 SGDLS, CDR2 YYNGEE. The CDR3 sequence is 13 residues long. The CDR3 nucleotides read TGTGCCAGCAGGGCCCCGAGAGGAGAGACCCAGTACTTC. As protein: CASRAPRGETQYF. Full variable domain (rest looked up from reference TRBV9 and TRBJ2-5): DSGVTQTPKHLITATGQRVTLRCSPRSGDLSVYWYQQSLDQGLQFLIQYYNGEERAKGNILERFSAQQFPDLHSELNLSSLELGDSALYFCASRAPRGETQYFGPGTRLLVL.

This clonotype was seen repeatedly, ten times or more. V gene TRBV27 combines with J gene TRBJ1-1; D is uncertain. V gave up 5 bases and J gave up 0 bases, with 16 bases separating them. The V gene's germline CDR1 is MNHEY and CDR2 SMNVEV (reference sequence). The CDR3 is made up of 16 amino acids. The DNA of the CDR3 is TGTGCCAGCAGTCACCACAACAAGGATATGAACACTGAAGCTTTCTTT. Protein product: CASSHHNKDMNTEAFF.

This clonotype was seen at least ten times. CDR3 residues: CASSFWQNSYEQYF. DNA of the CDR3: TGTGCCAGCAGTTTTTGGCAGAACTCCTACGAGCAGTACTTC. The gene calls are TRBV28 and TRBJ2-7; D uncertain. CDR1 and CDR2 (germline): MDHEN, SYDVKM. Deletions cut 3 bases from V and 0 bases from J, with 9 bases between. The CDR3 totals 14 residues.

This clonotype came up many times. The chain uses TRBV11-2 and TRBJ2-3; weak D call: TRBD1 (5 bases). The CDR3 length is 14 residues. Germline-derived CDR1 and CDR2 are SGHAT and FQNNGV. Trimming took off 2 bases at V and 7 bases at J, with 13 bases between the two ends. The CDR3 loop reads CASSLLQGQNTQYF. The CDR3 nucleotides are TGTGCCAGCAGCTTATTGCAGGGTCAAAATACGCAGTATTTT. The variable domain in full, with the rest retrieved from reference TRBV11-2 and TRBJ2-3, is EAGVAQSPRYKIIEKRQSVAFWCNPISGHATLYWYQQILGQGPKLLIQFQNNGVVDDSQLPKDRFSAERLKGVDSTLKIQPAKLEDSAVYLCASSLLQGQNTQYFGPGTRLTVL.

DNA of the CDR3: TGTGCCAGCAGCCGGGAGGGGAGGAGTAAGGGCTACACCTTC. This translates into CASSREGRSKGYTF. This rearrangement joins TRBV5-6 to TRBJ1-2, with a weak D call TRBD1 (5 bases). Trimming removed 4 bases from V and 8 bases from J, with 18 bases in between. The CDR3 runs to 14 residues. The germline V gene encodes CDR1 SGHDT and CDR2 YYEEEE.

This clonotype showed up many times. The chain combines TRBV24-1 with TRBJ1-2; unclear D gene. Per the germline V gene, CDR1 is KGHDR and CDR2 is SFDVKD. CDR3 length equals 15 residues. Trimming cost V 4 bases and J 8 bases, with 19 bases left between them. CDR3 DNA: TGTGCCACCAGTGAGGATGGACGCAACCTCGGAGGCTACACCTTC. This encodes CATSEDGRNLGGYTF.

This clonotype appeared a single time. The CDR3 ends on some other residue instead of the conserved phenylalanine or tryptophan, so this is likely a read error. The limits of the CDR3 on the DNA are not certain, so only TCRdb's listed CDR3 is given. The genes are TRBV5-1 and TRBJ2-6; TRBD1, the table's D call, was not compared with the DNA. The CDR3 is 16 residues long, counting both termini. Germline CDR1 is SGHRS and CDR2 is YFSETQ. The CDR3 sequence is CASSPGPRAGANVQTL.

This clonotype was seen ten or more times. J is TRBJ2-3 and V is TRBV27, with a weak D call TRBD2 (6 bases). The CDR3 runs 13 residues. With 5 bases removed from V and 4 bases from J, the gap between germline ends came to 10 bases. Per the germline V gene, CDR1 is MNHEY and CDR2 is SMNVEV (reference sequence). DNA of the CDR3: TGTGCCAGCAGTCGACTAGGGCCAGATACGCAGTATTTT. This encodes CASSRLGPDTQYF.

This clonotype was observed at least ten times. The V call is TRBV2, the J call TRBJ2-5, with 9 bases that match TRBD1. Germline lookup yields CDR1 SNHLY and CDR2 FYNNEI. This CDR3 is 12 amino acids long. V lost 8 bases and J lost 5; bases outside the gene matches: 3. This CDR3 is CASGTGRETQYF. CDR3 coding DNA: TGTGCCAGCGGGACAGGGAGGGAGACCCAGTACTTC.

This clonotype was found many times. The gene calls are TRBV6-2 or TRBV6-3 and TRBJ2-4; 11 nucleotides line up with TRBD2. The CDR3 contains 16 residues. Germline assignment: CDR1 MNHEY and CDR2 SVGEGT. Trimming at V came to 5 bases and at J to 5 bases, leaving 8 bases not matched to a gene. The chain's CDR3 is CASSLLAGGIQNIQYF. The CDR3 DNA reads TGTGCCAGCAGTCTCTTAGCGGGAGGGATCCAAAACATTCAGTACTTC.

There are many counts of this clonotype. The genes are TRBV29-1 and TRBJ2-7, with D possibly matching TRBD2 (6 bases). The CDR3 is 14 amino acids. V lost 3 bases and J lost 2, with 14 bases in between. Germline lookup yields CDR1 SQVTM and CDR2 ANQGSEA. In nucleotides, the CDR3 is TGCAGCGTTGACCGGGACTCCTCCGCCTACGAGCAGTACTTC. Its translation: CSVDRDSSAYEQYF.

Ten or more counts support this clonotype. The rearrangement uses TRBV7-8 and TRBJ2-1; a weak D match, TRBD1 (6 bases). Germline lookup yields CDR1 SGHVS and CDR2 FQNEAQ. The CDR3 contains 18 residues. The ends were cut back, 2 bases at V and 6 bases at J, with 23 bases in the middle. CDR3: CASSLRGTGSPPGNEQFF. Here the CDR3 DNA reads TGTGCCAGCAGCTTAAGAGGCACAGGGTCCCCTCCAGGCAATGAGCAGTTCTTC.

The chain's CDR3 is CATSRGGTNNNEQFF. The CDR3 DNA sequence: TGTGCCACCAGCAGAGGGGGGACTAACAACAATGAGCAGTTCTTC. This chain uses TRBV15 with TRBJ2-5, with 7 positions matching TRBD2. TRBJ2-1 matches the DNA end more closely, so the J call is doubtful. Germline-derived CDR1 and CDR2 are LNHNV and YYDKDF (reference sequence). CDR3 length equals 15 residues.

This chain connects TRBV4-2 to TRBJ2-7; D is possibly TRBD2 (6 bases). Germline CDR1 LGHNA, CDR2 YNFKEQ. V gave up 4 bases and J gave up 1 base, with 20 bases separating them. The CDR3 totals 17 residues. Here the CDR3 reads CASSPPGTGDGSYEQYF. In DNA form, the CDR3 reads TGTGCCAGCAGCCCCCCGGGGACGGGAGATGGATCCTACGAGCAGTACTTC.

This clonotype has at least ten counts. This chain links TRBV18 with TRBJ2-3; TRBD2 matches at 9 bases. The CDR3 length is 14 residues. V trimming: 8 bases; J trimming: 2 bases; junction bases outside the gene matches: 5. Germline assignment: CDR1 KGHSH and CDR2 LQKENI. This CDR3 reads CASTLAGYTDTQYF. The CDR3 nucleotides are TGTGCCAGCACCCTAGCGGGATACACAGATACGCAGTATTTT. Drawing the rest from reference TRBV18 and TRBJ2-3, the complete variable domain is NAGVMQNPRHLVRRRGQEARLRCSPMKGHSHVYWYRQLPEEGLKFMVYLQKENIIDESGMPKERFSAEFPKEGPSILRIQQVVRGDSAAYFCASTLAGYTDTQYFGPGTRLTVL.

The V call is TRBV2, the J call TRBJ2-7; D is perhaps TRBD2 (7 bases). Germline V lookup: CDR1 SNHLY, CDR2 FYNNEI. This CDR3 region has 17 residues. V gave up 5 bases and J gave up 6 bases, with 26 bases separating them. The CDR3 region is CASSRGGVTPLSTEQYF. The CDR3 nucleotides read TGTGCCAGCAGTAGGGGGGGAGTAACCCCCCTGAGTACCGAGCAGTACTTC.

This clonotype was seen a handful of times. The CDR3 end shows no conserved phenylalanine or tryptophan, and so a read error is likely. The V and J genes are TRBV18 and TRBJ1-6; 10 bases are a match to TRBD1. This CDR3 spans 15 amino acids. Trimming cost V 3 bases and J 8 bases; bases outside gene matches: 4. CDR1 and CDR2 from the germline V gene are KGHSH and LQKENI. In nucleotides, the CDR3 is TGTGCCAGCTCACCTTTAGGGACAGGGGATTCACCCCTCCACCTT. Protein product: CASSPLGTGDSPLHL.

Details on this clonotype: A read error is possible here, since a much larger clone lies one base away. The conserved phenylalanine or tryptophan is not found at the CDR3 terminus, so this likely reflects a read error. The genes are TRBV19 and TRBJ2-1; TRBD2 matches 9 bases. CDR3 length equals 15 residues. CDR1 is LNHDA and CDR2 is SQIVND in the germline V gene (reference sequence). V dropped 5 bases and J dropped 7; count of bases not matched to a gene: 9. CDR3 sequence reads: CASSDRLAAANEQFS. DNA for the CDR3: TGTGCCAGTAGTGATCGACTAGCGGCTGCTAATGAGCAGTTCTCC.

V and J are TRBV7-9 and TRBJ2-6; TRBD1 might be the D (5 bases). The germline V gene encodes CDR1 SEHNR and CDR2 FQNEAQ (reference sequence). Between the trimmed V and J ends, which lost 5 bases and 1 base, there was a span of 12 bases. The CDR3 loop spans 16 amino acids. The CDR3 DNA follows: TGTGCCAGCAGCCTCATAGGGGTTTCTGGGGCCAACGTCCTGACTTTC. Protein: CASSLIGVSGANVLTF.

As concerns this clonotype: Mismatch with germline at one junction end may stem from a read error. The chain recombines TRBV9 with TRBJ2-2, with 9 nucleotides matching TRBD1. The CDR3 is 18 residues long. CDR1 is SGDLS and CDR2 is YYNGEE in the germline V gene. CDR3 bases: TGTACCAGCAGCGTAGGGGGGACAGGGAGTTGGGGCACCGGGGAGCTGTTTTTT. Translating gives CTSSVGGTGSWGTGELFF.

This clonotype came up many times. The V gene is TRBV2, the J gene TRBJ2-7; no definite D call. Trimming shortened V by 7 bases and J by 5 bases, and 24 bases separated the two germline ends. The CDR3 spans 16 residues. The germline V gene has CDR1 SNHLY and CDR2 FYNNEI. CDR3 loop: CASIGMSDSRTNEQYF. The CDR3 DNA sequence: TGTGCCAGCATTGGAATGTCTGACTCCAGGACGAACGAGCAGTACTTC.

The table lists this clonotype with a few counts. The V gene is TRBV6-1, the J gene TRBJ1-5; D is uncertain. V was clipped by 6 bases and J by 0 bases, with 12 bases between them. The CDR3 length is 15 residues. CDR1 is MNHNS, CDR2 SASEGT, per germline. CDR3 nucleotides: TGTGCCAGCAGATTTGACACAGATAGCAATCAGCCCCAGCATTTT. The encoded protein is CASRFDTDSNQPQHF.

This clonotype was picked up many times. The V call is TRBV12-3 or TRBV12-4, the J call TRBJ2-1; no clear D gene. V was trimmed by 2 bases and J by 5 bases, leaving 4 bases between them. The CDR3 consists of 12 residues. CDR3 amino acids: CASSLFHNEQFF. As DNA, the CDR3 is TGTGCCAGCAGTTTATTCCACAATGAGCAGTTCTTC.